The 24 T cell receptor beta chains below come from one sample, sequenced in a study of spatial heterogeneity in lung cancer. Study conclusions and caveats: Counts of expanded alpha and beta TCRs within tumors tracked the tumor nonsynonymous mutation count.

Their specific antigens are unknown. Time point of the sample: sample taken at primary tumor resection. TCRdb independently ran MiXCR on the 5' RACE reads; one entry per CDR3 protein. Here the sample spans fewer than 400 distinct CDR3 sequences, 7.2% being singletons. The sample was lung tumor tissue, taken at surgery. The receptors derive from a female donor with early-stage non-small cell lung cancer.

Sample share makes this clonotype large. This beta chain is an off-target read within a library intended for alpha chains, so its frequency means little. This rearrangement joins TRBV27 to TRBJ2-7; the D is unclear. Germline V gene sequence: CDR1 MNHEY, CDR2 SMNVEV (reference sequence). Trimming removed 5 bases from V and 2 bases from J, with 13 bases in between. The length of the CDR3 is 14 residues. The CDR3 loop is CASSNWGSAYEQYF. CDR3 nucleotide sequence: TGTGCCAGCAGTAATTGGGGTTCCGCCTACGAGCAGTACTTC.

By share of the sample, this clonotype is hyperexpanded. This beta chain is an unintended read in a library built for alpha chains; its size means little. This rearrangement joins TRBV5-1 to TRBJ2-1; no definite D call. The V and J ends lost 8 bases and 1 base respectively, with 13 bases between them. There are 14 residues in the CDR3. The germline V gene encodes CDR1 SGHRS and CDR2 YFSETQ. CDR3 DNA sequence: TGCGCCAGTTCAACTGAAGGGTCCTACAATGAGCAGTTCTTC. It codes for CASSTEGSYNEQFF.

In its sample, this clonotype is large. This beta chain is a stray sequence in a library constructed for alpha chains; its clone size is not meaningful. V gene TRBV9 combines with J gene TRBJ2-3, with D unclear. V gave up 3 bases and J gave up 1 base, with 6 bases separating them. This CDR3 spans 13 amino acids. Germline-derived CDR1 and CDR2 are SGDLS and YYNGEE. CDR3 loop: CASSGFGTDTQYF. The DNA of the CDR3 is TGTGCCAGCAGCGGGTTTGGCACAGATACGCAGTATTTT.

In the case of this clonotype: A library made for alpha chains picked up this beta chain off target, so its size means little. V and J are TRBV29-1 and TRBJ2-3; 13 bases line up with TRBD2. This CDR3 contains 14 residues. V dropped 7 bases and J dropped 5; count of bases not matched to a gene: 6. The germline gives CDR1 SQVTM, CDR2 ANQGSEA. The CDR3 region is CSARLAGGIDTQYF. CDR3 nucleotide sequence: TGCAGCGCGAGACTAGCGGGAGGTATAGATACGCAGTATTTT.

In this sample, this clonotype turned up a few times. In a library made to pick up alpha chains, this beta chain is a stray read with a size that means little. DNA of the CDR3: TGTGCCATCTCGACAGGCAACACCTACGAGCAGTACTTC. Translating it yields CAISTGNTYEQYF. The V gene is TRBV10-3, the J gene TRBJ2-7, with D possibly being TRBD1 (6 bases). This CDR3 is 13 amino acids long. Trimming removed 8 bases from V and 2 bases from J, with 13 bases in between. The germline gives CDR1 ENHRY, CDR2 SYGVKD.

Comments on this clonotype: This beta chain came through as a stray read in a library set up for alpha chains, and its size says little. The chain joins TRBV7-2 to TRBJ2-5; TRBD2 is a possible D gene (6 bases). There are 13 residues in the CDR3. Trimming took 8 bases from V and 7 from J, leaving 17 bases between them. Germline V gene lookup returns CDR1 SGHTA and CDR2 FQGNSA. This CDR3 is CASSWGRSGTQYF. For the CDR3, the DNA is TGTGCCAGCTCCTGGGGGAGGTCGGGGACCCAGTACTTC.

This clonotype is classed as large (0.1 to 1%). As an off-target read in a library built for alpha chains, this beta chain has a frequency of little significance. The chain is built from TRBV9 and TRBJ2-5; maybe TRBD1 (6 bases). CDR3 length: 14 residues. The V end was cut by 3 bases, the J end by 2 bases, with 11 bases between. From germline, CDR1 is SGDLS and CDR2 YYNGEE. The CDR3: CASSDGRGQETQYF. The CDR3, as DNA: TGTGCCAGCAGCGACGGCAGGGGACAAGAGACCCAGTACTTC.

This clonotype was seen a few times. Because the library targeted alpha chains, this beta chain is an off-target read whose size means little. The CDR3 region has the DNA TGTGCCAGCAGCCCTATGACCGAAACCGGGGAGCTGTTTTTT. Translated: CASSPMTETGELFF. The rearrangement joins TRBV7-9 to TRBJ2-2; D unclear. The V gene's germline CDR1 is SEHNR and CDR2 FQNEAQ (reference sequence). V was pared by 5 bases and J by 5 bases, with 12 bases between. The CDR3 runs to 14 residues.

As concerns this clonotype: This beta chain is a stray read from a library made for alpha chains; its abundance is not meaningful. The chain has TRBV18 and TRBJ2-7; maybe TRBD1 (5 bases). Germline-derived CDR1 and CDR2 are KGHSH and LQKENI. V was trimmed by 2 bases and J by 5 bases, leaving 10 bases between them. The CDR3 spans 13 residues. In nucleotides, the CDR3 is TGTGCCAGCTCACCAGGGGCAGGGAACGAGCAGTACTTC. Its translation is CASSPGAGNEQYF.

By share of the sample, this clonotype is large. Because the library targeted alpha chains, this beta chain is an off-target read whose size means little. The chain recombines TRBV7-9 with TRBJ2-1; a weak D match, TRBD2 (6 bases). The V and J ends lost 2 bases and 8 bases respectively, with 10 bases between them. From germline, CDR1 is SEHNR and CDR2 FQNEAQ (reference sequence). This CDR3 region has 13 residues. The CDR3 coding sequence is TGTGCCAGCAGCTTAACTAGCTTCGATGAGCAGTTCTTC. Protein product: CASSLTSFDEQFF.

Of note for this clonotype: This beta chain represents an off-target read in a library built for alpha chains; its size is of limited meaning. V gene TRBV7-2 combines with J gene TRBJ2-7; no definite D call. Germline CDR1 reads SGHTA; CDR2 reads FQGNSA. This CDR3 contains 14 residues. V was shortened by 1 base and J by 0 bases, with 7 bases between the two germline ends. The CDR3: CASSLDLSSYEQYF. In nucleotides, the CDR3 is TGTGCCAGCAGCTTAGACCTAAGCTCCTACGAGCAGTACTTC.

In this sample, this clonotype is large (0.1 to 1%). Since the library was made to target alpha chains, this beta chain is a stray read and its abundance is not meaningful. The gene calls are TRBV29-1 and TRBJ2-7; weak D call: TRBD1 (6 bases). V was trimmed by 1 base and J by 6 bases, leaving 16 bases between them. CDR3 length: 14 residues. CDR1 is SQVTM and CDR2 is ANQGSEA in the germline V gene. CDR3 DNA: TGCAGCGTTGAAGGTTTGGGGACAACCGGCGAGCAGTACTTC. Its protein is CSVEGLGTTGEQYF.

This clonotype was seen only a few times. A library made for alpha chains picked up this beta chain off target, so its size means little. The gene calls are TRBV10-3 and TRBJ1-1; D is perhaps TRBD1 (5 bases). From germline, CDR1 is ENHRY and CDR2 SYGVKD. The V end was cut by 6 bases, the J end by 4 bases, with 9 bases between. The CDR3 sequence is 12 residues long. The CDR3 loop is CAIRGVVTEAFF. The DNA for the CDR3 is TGTGCCATCAGGGGGGTCGTCACTGAAGCTTTCTTT.

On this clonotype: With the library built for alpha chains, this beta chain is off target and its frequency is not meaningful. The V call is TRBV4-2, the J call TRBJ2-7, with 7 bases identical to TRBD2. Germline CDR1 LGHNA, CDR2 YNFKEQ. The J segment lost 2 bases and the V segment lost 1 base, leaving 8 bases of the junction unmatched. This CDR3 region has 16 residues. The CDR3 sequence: CASSQVLGGTTYEQYF. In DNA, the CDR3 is TGTGCCAGCAGCCAAGTTCTCGGCGGGACTACCTACGAGCAGTACTTC.

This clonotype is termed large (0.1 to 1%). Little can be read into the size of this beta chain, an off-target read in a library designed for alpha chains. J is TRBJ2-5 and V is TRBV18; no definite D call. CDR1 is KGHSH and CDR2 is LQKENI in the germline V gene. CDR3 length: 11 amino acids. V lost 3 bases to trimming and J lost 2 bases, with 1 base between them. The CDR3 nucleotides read TGTGCCAGCTCACCTCAAGAGACCCAGTACTTC. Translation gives CASSPQETQYF.

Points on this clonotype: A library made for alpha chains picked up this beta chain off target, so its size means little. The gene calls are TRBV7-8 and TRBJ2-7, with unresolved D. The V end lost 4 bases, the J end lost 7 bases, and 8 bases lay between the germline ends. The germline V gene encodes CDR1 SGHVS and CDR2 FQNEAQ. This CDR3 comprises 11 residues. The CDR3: CASSSSHEQYF. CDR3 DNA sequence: TGTGCCAGCAGCTCGTCGCATGAGCAGTACTTC.

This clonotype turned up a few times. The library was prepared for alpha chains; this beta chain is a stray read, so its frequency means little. The CDR3 spells CATVRGMKGKQYF. CDR3 DNA: TGTGCCACGGTGCGGGGTATGAAGGGGAAGCAGTACTTC. This chain joins TRBV5-4 and TRBJ2-7, with TRBD2 as a possible D gene (6 bases). Trimming removed 9 bases from V and 8 bases from J, with 21 bases in between. This CDR3 has 13 amino acids. Germline CDR1 SGHNT, CDR2 YYREEE (reference sequence).

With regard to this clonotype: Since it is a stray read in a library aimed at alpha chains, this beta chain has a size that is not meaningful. The CDR3 here is CSVGQGGDTQYF. The DNA of the CDR3 is TGCAGCGTTGGGCAGGGCGGGGATACGCAGTATTTT. The V call is TRBV29-1, the J call TRBJ2-3; D assignment may be TRBD1 or TRBD2 (5 bases each). This CDR3 region has 12 residues. The germline gives CDR1 SQVTM, CDR2 ANQGSEA. V lost 4 bases and J 6 bases, leaving 11 bases between the germline ends.

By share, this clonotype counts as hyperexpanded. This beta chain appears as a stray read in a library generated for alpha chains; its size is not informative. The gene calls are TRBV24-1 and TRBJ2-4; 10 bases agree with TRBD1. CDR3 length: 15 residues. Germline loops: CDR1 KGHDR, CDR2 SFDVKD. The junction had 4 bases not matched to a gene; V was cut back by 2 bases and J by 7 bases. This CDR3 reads CATSDSGQGWNIQYF. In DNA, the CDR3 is TGTGCCACCAGTGATTCGGGACAGGGGTGGAACATTCAGTACTTC.

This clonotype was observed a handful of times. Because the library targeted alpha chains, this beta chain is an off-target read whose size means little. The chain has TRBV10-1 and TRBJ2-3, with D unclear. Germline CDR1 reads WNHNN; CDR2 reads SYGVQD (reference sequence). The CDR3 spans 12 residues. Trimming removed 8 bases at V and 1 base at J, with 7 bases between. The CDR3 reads CASPSGTDTQYF. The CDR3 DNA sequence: TGCGCCAGCCCTTCAGGCACAGATACGCAGTATTTT.

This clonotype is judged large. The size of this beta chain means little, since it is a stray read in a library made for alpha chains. The CDR3 spells CASSPGQSTDTQYF. CDR3 coding DNA: TGTGCCAGCAGTCCGGGACAGAGCACAGATACGCAGTATTTT. The chain is built from TRBV6-1 and TRBJ2-3; TRBD1 aligns across 7 bases. The CDR3 is 14 residues long. The germline gives CDR1 MNHNS, CDR2 SASEGT. Trimming removed 5 bases from V and 0 bases from J; junction bases left unmatched: 2.

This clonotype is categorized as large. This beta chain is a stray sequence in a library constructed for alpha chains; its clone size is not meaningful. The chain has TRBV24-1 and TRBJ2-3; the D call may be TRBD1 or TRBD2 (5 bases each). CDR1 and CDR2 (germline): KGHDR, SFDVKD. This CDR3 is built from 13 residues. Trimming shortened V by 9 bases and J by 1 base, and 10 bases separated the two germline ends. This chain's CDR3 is CATGDGGTDTQYF. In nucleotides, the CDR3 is TGTGCCACCGGGGACGGGGGCACAGATACGCAGTATTTT.

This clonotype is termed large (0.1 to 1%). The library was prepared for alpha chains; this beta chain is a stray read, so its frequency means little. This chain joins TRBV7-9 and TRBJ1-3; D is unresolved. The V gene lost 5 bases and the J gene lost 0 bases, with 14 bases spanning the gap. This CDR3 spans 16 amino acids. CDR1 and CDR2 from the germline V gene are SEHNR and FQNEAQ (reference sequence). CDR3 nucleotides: TGTGCCAGCAGCGGATCCGACGGAAGCTCTGGAAACACCATATATTTT. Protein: CASSGSDGSSGNTIYF. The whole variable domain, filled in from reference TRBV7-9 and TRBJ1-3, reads DTGVSQNPRHKITKRGQNVTFRCDPISEHNRLYWYRQTLGQGPEFLTYFQNEAQLEKSRLLSDRFSAERPKGSFSTLEIQRTEQGDSAMYLCASSGSDGSSGNTIYFGEGSWLTVV.

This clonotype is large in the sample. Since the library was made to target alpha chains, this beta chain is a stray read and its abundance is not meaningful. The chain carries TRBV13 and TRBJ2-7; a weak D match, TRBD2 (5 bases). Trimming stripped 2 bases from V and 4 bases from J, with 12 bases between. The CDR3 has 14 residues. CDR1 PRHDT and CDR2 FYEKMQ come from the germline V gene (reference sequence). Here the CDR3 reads CASSLRGSRYEQYF. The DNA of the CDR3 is TGTGCCAGCAGCTTACGGGGTTCTCGTTACGAGCAGTACTTC. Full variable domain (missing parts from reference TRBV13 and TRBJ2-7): AAGVIQSPRHLIKEKRETATLKCYPIPRHDTVYWYQQGPGQDPQFLISFYEKMQSDKGSIPDRFSAQQFSDYHSELNMSSLELGDSALYFCASSLRGSRYEQYFGPGTRLTVT.